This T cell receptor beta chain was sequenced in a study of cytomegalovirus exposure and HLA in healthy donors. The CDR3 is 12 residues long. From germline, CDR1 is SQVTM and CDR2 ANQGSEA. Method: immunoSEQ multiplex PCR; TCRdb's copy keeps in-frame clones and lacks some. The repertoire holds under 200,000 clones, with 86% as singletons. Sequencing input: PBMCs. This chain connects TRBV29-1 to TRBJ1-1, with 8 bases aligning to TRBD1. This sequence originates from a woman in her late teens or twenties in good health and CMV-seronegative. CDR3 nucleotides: TGCCGGGCCACAGGGGGGGGAACTGAAGCTTTCTTT. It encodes CRATGGGTEAFF.